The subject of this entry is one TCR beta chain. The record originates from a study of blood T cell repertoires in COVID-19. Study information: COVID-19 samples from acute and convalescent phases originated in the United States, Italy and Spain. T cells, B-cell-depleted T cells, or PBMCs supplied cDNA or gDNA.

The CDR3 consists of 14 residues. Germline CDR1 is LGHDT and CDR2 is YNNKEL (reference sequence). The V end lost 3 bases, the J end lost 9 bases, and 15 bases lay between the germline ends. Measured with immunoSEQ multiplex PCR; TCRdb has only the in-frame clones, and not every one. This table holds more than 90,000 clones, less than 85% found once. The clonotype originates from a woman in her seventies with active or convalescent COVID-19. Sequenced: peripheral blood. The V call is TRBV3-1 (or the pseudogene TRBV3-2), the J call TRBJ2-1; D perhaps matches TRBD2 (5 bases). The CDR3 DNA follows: TGTGCCAGCAGCCAGACCGGGGTTTCCGGTGAGCAGTTCTTC. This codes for CASSQTGVSGEQFF.